This TCR beta chain was captured in a study of cytomegalovirus exposure and HLA in healthy donors. This CDR3 contains 16 residues. Between the trimmed V and J ends, which lost 3 bases and 5 bases, there was a span of 18 bases. CDR1 and CDR2 (germline): MDHEN, SYDVKM. The primer mix had 60 Vbeta and 13 Jbeta primers. Some clones are missing from TCRdb's copy, which holds only in-frame ones; the method was immunoSEQ multiplex PCR. Found here are 82,000 or so clones, around 10% of them singletons; the top ten hold more than 20%. Comments on this clone: Its matching antigen is unknown.

Findings and caveats of the study: Diagnosis of cytomegalovirus status made by the classifier reportedly showed high specificity and sensitivity. Previously analyzed data showed that most TCR beta V segments were productive at a frequency of about 87% or about 30%.

This rearrangement joins TRBV28 to TRBJ2-3; D gene uncertain. The TCR was taken from a man in his 60s in good health and CMV-seropositive. Sequencing was done on a sample of PBMCs. The CDR3 DNA follows: TGTGCCAGCAGTTTGTCATTAGCCCCCGTGGAAGATACGCAGTATTTT. It is translated as CASSLSLAPVEDTQYF.